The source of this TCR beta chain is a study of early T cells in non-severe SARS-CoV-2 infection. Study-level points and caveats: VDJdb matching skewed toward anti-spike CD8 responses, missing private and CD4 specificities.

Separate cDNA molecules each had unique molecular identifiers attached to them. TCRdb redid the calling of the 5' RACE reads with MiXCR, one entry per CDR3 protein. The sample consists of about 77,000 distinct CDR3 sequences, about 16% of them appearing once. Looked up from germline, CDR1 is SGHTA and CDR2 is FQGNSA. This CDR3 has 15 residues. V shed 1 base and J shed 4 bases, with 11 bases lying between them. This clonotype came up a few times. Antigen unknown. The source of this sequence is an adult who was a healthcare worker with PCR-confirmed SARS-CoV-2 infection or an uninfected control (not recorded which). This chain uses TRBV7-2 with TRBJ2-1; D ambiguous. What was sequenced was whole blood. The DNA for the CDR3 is TGTGCCAGCAGCTTAGACTCCCCCCGGTACAATGAGCAGTTCTTC. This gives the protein CASSLDSPRYNEQFF.